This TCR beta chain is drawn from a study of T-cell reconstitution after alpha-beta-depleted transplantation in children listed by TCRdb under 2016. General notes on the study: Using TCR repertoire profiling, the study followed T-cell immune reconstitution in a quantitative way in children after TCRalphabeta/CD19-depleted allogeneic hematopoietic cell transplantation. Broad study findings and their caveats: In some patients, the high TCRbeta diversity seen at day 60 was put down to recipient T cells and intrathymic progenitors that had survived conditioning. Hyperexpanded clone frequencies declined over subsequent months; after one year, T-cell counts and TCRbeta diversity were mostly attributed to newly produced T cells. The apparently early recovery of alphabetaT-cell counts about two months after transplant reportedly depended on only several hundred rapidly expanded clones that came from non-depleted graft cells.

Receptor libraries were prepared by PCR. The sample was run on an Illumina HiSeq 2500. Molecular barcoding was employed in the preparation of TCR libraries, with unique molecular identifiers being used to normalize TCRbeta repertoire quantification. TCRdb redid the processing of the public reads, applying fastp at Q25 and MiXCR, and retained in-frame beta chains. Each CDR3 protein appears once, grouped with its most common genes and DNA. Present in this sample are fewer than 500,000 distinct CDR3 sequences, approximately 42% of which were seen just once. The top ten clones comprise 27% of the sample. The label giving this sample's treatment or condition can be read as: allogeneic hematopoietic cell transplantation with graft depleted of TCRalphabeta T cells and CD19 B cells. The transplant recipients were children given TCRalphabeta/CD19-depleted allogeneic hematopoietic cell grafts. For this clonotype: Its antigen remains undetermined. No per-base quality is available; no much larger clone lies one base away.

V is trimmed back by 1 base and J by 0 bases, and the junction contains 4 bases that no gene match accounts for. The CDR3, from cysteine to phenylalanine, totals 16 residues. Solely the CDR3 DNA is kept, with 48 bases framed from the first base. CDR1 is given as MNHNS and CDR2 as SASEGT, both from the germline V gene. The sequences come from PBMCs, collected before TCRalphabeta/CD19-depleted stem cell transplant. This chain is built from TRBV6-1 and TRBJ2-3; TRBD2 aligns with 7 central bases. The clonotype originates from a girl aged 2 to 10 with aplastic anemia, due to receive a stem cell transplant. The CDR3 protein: CASSEEGGRSTDTQYF. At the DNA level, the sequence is TGTGCCAGCAGTGAAGAGGGCGGGAGAAGCACAGATACGCAGTATTTT.